The 15 T cell receptor beta chains listed next were all sequenced from one sample in a study of blood T cells in healthy people across ages. Next came a second PCR, run for about 6 to 12 cycles, which used a sample-barcoded 5' primer along with a J-beta primer mix. TCRdb used MiXCR to reprocess the 5' RACE reads, holding one entry per CDR3 protein. The sample consists of over 1,500,000 distinct CDR3 sequences, 30% to 40% of them appearing once. The sequencing sample was made of blood. The receptors here all came from a human donor in good health.

This clonotype turned up a few times. The V gene is TRBV5-5, the J gene TRBJ2-7; 7 bases agree with TRBD1. Looked up from germline, CDR1 is SGHKS and CDR2 is YYEKEE (reference sequence). V lost 0 bases and J lost 3; bases outside the gene matches: 9. The CDR3 is 16 amino acids. The CDR3 reads CASSLAAGQDLYEQYF. CDR3 nucleotides: TGTGCCAGCAGCTTGGCCGCAGGACAGGACCTCTACGAGCAGTACTTC.

This chain uses TRBV7-9 with TRBJ1-2; a possible D gene is TRBD1 (5 bases). The CDR3 has 14 residues. V lost 6 bases and J 6 bases, leaving 17 bases between the germline ends. CDR1 SEHNR and CDR2 FQNEAQ come from the germline V gene (reference sequence). For the CDR3, the DNA is TGTGCCAGCAGATACGCCCGGGGGACTGATGGCTACACCTTC. Its translation: CASRYARGTDGYTF.

Many counts were recorded for this clonotype. CDR3 DNA: TGTGCCAGCAGTTTTGCCGCATTTGGACAGACCTACGAGCAGTACTTC. Amino acid sequence: CASSFAAFGQTYEQYF. V usage is TRBV6-2 or TRBV6-3 and J usage is TRBJ2-7; TRBD1 might be the D (6 bases). The CDR3 runs 16 residues. Germline V gene lookup returns CDR1 MNHEY and CDR2 SVGEGT. Trimming cost V 4 bases and J 2 bases, with 18 bases left between them.

This clonotype was counted a few times. The rearrangement joins TRBV11-1 to TRBJ2-1; 15 positions agree with TRBD2. With V trimmed by 5 bases and J by 4 bases, 9 bases remained unmatched. CDR3 length: 18 amino acids. Germline V gives CDR1 SGHAT, CDR2 FQDESV (reference sequence). The CDR3 DNA is TGTGCCAGCAGCCCACCGGGACTAGCGGGGGGTCTGTACAATGAGCAGTTCTTC. It translates to CASSPPGLAGGLYNEQFF.

The J gene is TRBJ1-2, the V gene TRBV20-1; no definite D call. The CDR3 is 13 residues long. Trimming left V 5 bases short and J 8 bases short, with 18 bases between. Germline V gene lookup returns CDR1 DFQATT and CDR2 SNEGSKA (reference sequence). The CDR3 loop reads CSAQVAGPGGYTF. The CDR3 DNA sequence: TGCAGTGCTCAAGTTGCAGGACCAGGAGGCTACACCTTC.

Remarks on this clonotype: Sequence at one end of the junction differs from germline and may be a read error. CDR3 sequence: CASSFYSGDQETQYF. In DNA, the CDR3 is TGCGCCAGCAGCTTCTATAGCGGGGATCAAGAGACCCAGTATTTC. The V gene is TRBV5-1, the J gene TRBJ2-7; TRBD2 matches 8 bases. The CDR3 contains 15 residues. Germline V gene data show CDR1 as SGHRS and CDR2 as YFSETQ.

This chain uses TRBV7-2 with TRBJ1-6; no firm D call. Trimming took off 3 bases at V and 7 bases at J, with 16 bases between the two ends. There are 16 residues in the CDR3. The germline V gene encodes CDR1 SGHTA and CDR2 FQGNSA. In DNA, the CDR3 is TGTGCCAGCAGCTTGGAGCTTGGGGTGGGGAATTCACCCCTCCACTTT. Its protein is CASSLELGVGNSPLHF.

This clonotype was counted only a few times. V and J are TRBV29-1 and TRBJ2-1; weak D call: TRBD1 (6 bases). Germline V lookup: CDR1 SQVTM, CDR2 ANQGSEA. This CDR3 contains 13 residues. The V end lost 6 bases, the J end lost 9 bases, and 18 bases lay between the germline ends. CDR3 residues: CSVRPAGVGEQFF. CDR3 coding DNA: TGCAGCGTCCGCCCCGCAGGGGTTGGTGAGCAGTTCTTC.

V usage is TRBV6-2 or TRBV6-3 and J usage is TRBJ2-6, with 7 bases identical to TRBD1. CDR1 and CDR2 from the germline V gene are MNHEY and SVGEGT. The CDR3 spans 15 residues. Unmatched junction bases numbered 4, after V lost 8 bases and J lost 0 bases. CDR3 sequence (DNA): TGTGCCAGCGGTGCAGGGGGCTCTGGGGCCAACGTCCTGACTTTC. Amino acids: CASGAGGSGANVLTF.

The V gene is TRBV6-6, the J gene TRBJ2-5, with D perhaps matching TRBD2 (5 bases). The V end was cut by 0 bases, the J end by 2 bases, with 10 bases between. The CDR3 contains 15 residues. Germline V lookup: CDR1 MNHNY, CDR2 SVGAGI (reference sequence). The CDR3 DNA is TGTGCCAGCAGTTACTCGAGCGGTCCTCAAGAGACCCAGTACTTC. It encodes CASSYSSGPQETQYF.

The sample holds a few counts of this clonotype. The rearrangement uses TRBV2 and TRBJ2-7; 9 bases are a match to TRBD2. TRBJ2-5 matches the DNA end more closely, so the J call is doubtful. There are 16 residues in the CDR3. Germline values: CDR1 SNHLY, CDR2 FYNNEI. The DNA of the CDR3 is TGTGCCAGCAGTGATTGGCGGGGGGGCGGTGAAGAGACCCAGTACTTC. The encoded protein is CASSDWRGGGEETQYF.

The sample holds a few counts of this clonotype. A much more abundant neighbour one base away suggests this may be a read error. The chain recombines TRBV7-9 with TRBJ1-2, with 7 positions matching TRBD1. Germline V gene sequence: CDR1 SEHNR, CDR2 FQNEAQ (reference sequence). CDR3 length: 12 residues. As DNA, the CDR3 is TGTACCAGCAGCTCACAGGGGTTAGGCTACACCTTC. Its translation: CTSSSQGLGYTF. Supplemented by reference TRBV7-9 and TRBJ1-2, the full variable domain reads DTGVSQNPRHKITKRGQNVTFRCDPISEHNRLYWYRQTLGQGPEFLTYFQNEAQLEKSRLLSDRFSAERPKGSFSTLEIQRTEQGDSAMYLCTSSSQGLGYTFGSGTRLTVV.

V usage is TRBV2 and J usage is TRBJ2-1; 15 bases line up with TRBD2. Germline CDR1 and CDR2: SNHLY and FYNNEI. Germline trimming cut 5 bases from V and 9 bases from J; bases unmatched to any gene: 5. This CDR3 is 15 amino acids long. CDR3 region: CASSPGLAGGLEQFF. The CDR3 DNA reads TGTGCCAGCAGTCCGGGACTAGCGGGGGGACTTGAGCAGTTCTTC.

The rearrangement uses TRBV7-2 and TRBJ1-1, with TRBD1 matching over 7 bases. Per the germline V gene, CDR1 is SGHTA and CDR2 is FQGNSA. This CDR3 comprises 15 residues. V gave up 5 bases and J gave up 1 base; unmatched junction bases: 7. CDR3 coding DNA: TGTGCCAGCAGCCGGAATGGACAGGAGAACACTGAAGCTTTCTTT. Translated: CASSRNGQENTEAFF.

The rearrangement links TRBV20-1 to TRBJ1-4; D unresolved. The V end was cut by 1 base, the J end by 7 bases, with 10 bases between. The germline V gene has CDR1 DFQATT and CDR2 SNEGSKA (reference sequence). The CDR3 runs to 13 residues. The CDR3 coding sequence is TGCAGTGCTAGAGTAGAGGTCTCTGAAAAACTGTTTTTT. Encoded protein: CSARVEVSEKLFF.